This record looks at one T cell receptor beta chain sequence and its context. These data are taken from a study of blood T cell repertoires in COVID-19. Whole-study context: COVID-19 samples collected from the United States, Italy and Spain covered acute and convalescent phases. Sources were T cells, B-cell-depleted T cells, or PBMCs; the material itself was cDNA or gDNA.

CDR1 and CDR2 (germline): SNHLY, FYNNEI. V dropped 7 bases and J dropped 3 bases, with 12 bases sitting between them. This CDR3 is 13 amino acids long. Per the study methods: Quantification of nucleated cells was approximated via reference gene primer amplification. TCRdb keeps only in-frame clones here, not all; method: immunoSEQ multiplex PCR. V, J and clone size were drawn from that table, and D and trimming were deduced from the DNA. This table has 350,000 or so clones, approximately 88% appearing once. This TCR was sampled from a woman in her 30s with COVID-19, enrolled during active disease. The gene calls are TRBV2 and TRBJ1-1; no firm D call. The sample taken for sequencing was peripheral blood. CDR3 amino acids: CASNIEEDTEAFF. In DNA, the CDR3 is TGTGCCAGCAATATAGAGGAGGACACTGAAGCTTTCTTT.